This section outlines one T cell receptor (beta chain) sequence together with its context. The data derive from a study of blood T cell repertoires in COVID-19. Across the whole study: Samples taken during acute and convalescent COVID-19 were collected in the United States, Italy and Spain. PBMCs, B-cell-depleted T cells, or T cells were the source of the cDNA or gDNA that made up the material.

In the original workflow: Estimation of nucleated cell counts was performed using reference gene primer amplification. Data came from immunoSEQ multiplex PCR; TCRdb stores just in-frame clones and leaves some out. V, J and clone size were drawn from that table, and D and trimming were deduced from the DNA. The sample lists tens of thousands of clones; about four fifths were seen once. V lost 6 bases to trimming and J lost 0 bases; unmatched junction nucleotides: 5. Germline assignment: CDR1 LNHDA and CDR2 SQIVND (reference sequence). This CDR3 contains 15 residues. V usage is TRBV19 and J usage is TRBJ2-1; TRBD1 aligns across 7 bases. This receptor was obtained from a man aged 50-59 years with active COVID-19. Specimen: peripheral blood. Written as DNA, the CDR3 is TGTGCCAGTAGCACGGGACAGAGCTCCTACAATGAGCAGTTCTTC. Translating it yields CASSTGQSSYNEQFF.